This TCR beta chain stems from a study of T cells in women clearing cervical HPV infection. As for the study in general: Case blood was drawn when the lesion was first found; control blood after infection became undetectable.

Concerning this clone: Its specificity is not known. The sequence runs out 3 residues before the end of the CDR3; the remainder is reconstructed from the germline J gene.

The table came from immunoSEQ multiplex PCR; TCRdb's copy has only in-frame clones and leaves some out. Its table records 20,000 or so clones. The CDR3 is 15 amino acids. Per germline, CDR1 SNHLY and CDR2 FYNNEI. The V end was cut by 6 bases, the J end by 3 bases, with 17 bases between. Study results and limitations: It is unknown whether associations predate infection; no effector/memory or HPV-specific sorting.

The source is a woman aged 18 to 75 with a cervical HPV16 infection that either progressed to CIN3+ or cleared (not recorded which). Sample: blood buffy coat. The chain uses TRBV2 and TRBJ1-2, with D possibly matching TRBD1 (6 bases). The DNA read from the CDR3 is TGTGCCAGCAGCCAAAGTACGACAGGTTACTATGGC. Residues: CASSQSTTGYYG. The complete CDR3 reads CASSQSTTGYYGYTF.